Listed below are T cell receptor beta chains from one sample, sequenced in a study of blood T cell repertoires in COVID-19. Using immunoSEQ multiplex PCR, the repertoire was profiled, and TCRdb retains in-frame clones only, with some absent. The sample contains tens of thousands of clones, around 90% of which appear only once. Sequencing was done on a sample of peripheral blood. The source is a man aged 50 to 60 with acute or convalescent COVID-19. The CDR3 runs from the conserved cysteine through the conserved F or W.

>TRBV27|TRBJ2-7
CASSSPLRTSAKTYEQYF
>TRBV19|TRBJ2-2
CASSKADLTGELFF
>TRBV15|TRBJ1-5
CATSSLTLRDRDNQPQHF
>TRBV6-2/TRBV6-3|TRBJ1-1
CASSMTALNTEAFF
>TRBV18|TRBJ1-3
CASSPRDSRRNTIYF
>TRBV6-2/TRBV6-3|TRBJ2-7
CASSYASGLVSYEQYF
>TRBV6-5|TRBJ2-2
CASSYSGQYPGELFF
>TRBV3-1/TRBV3-2|TRBJ1-6
CASKAEQGFNSPLHF
>TRBV3-1/TRBV3-2|TRBJ1-2
CASSQAGLVGYTF
>TRBV14|TRBJ1-1
CASSQVSGQVDTEAFF
>TRBV4-1|TRBJ2-4
CASSQTLLAEGQNIQYF
>TRBV30|TRBJ1-2
CAFQTPGQGFYGYTF
>TRBV19|TRBJ2-3
CASSISDTQYF
>TRBV4-3|TRBJ2-1
CASSLTSGYEQFF
>TRBV25-1|TRBJ2-2
CASSDLRQGSTGELFF
>TRBV6-5|TRBJ1-2
CASSRGRGYGYTF
>TRBV6-1|TRBJ2-7
CASSEKGTGLGEQYF
>TRBV5-6|TRBJ1-1
CASSTSWTGQNTEAFF
>TRBV27|TRBJ1-2
CASRREDYGYTF
>TRBV5-1|TRBJ2-7
CASSSIHVYEQYF
>TRBV12-3/TRBV12-4|TRBJ2-5
CARGVWETQYF
>TRBV12-5|TRBJ2-7
CASGLVLGSAGTSNPYEQYF
>TRBV13|TRBJ2-5
CASSFRASLAGGRGETQYF
>TRBV12-5|TRBJ2-2
CASAPTTSQGGELFF
>TRBV7-2|TRBJ2-3
CASRLAGGDTQYF